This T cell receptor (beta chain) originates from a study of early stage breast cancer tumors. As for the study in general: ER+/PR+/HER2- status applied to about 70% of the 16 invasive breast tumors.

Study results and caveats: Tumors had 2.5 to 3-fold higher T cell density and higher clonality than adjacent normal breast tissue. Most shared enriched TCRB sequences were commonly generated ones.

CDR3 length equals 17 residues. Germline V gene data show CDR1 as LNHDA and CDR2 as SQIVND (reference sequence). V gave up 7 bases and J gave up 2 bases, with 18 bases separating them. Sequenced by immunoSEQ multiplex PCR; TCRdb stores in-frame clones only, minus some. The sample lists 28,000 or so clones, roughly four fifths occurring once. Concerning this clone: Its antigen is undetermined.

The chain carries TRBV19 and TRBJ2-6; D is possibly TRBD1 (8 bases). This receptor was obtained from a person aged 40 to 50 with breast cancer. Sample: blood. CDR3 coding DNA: TGTGCCAGTACCATCAGGACAGGGAGGGCTGGGGCCAACGTCCTGACTTTC. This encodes CASTIRTGRAGANVLTF.